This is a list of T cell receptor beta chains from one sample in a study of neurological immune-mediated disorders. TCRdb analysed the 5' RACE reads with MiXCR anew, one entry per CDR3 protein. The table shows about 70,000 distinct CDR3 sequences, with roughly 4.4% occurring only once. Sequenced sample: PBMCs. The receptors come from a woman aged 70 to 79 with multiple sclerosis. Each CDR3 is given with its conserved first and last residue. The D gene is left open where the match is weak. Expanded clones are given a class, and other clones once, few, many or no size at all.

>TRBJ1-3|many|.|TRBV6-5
CASSGTGSETIYF
TGTGCCAGCAGTGGTACAGGGTCAGAGACCATATATTTT
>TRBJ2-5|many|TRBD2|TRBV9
CASSVSGRGETQYF
TGTGCCAGCAGCGTAAGTGGGAGGGGTGAGACCCAGTACTTC
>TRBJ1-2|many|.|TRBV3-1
CASSQRSGPGYTF
TGTGCCAGCAGCCAACGGTCTGGGCCGGGCTACACCTTC
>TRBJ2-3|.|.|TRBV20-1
CSARTATDTQYF
TGCAGTGCAAGGACCGCCACAGATACGCAGTATTTT
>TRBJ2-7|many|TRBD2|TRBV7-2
CASSRTSGSLSYEQYF
TGTGCCAGCAGTCGGACTAGCGGGAGTCTTTCCTACGAGCAGTACTTC
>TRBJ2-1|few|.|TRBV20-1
CSATLGLYNEQFF
TGCAGTGCTACACTAGGGCTTTACAATGAGCAGTTCTTC
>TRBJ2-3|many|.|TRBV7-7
CASSLTPTDTQYF
TGTGCTAGCAGCTTAACCCCAACAGATACGCAGTATTTT
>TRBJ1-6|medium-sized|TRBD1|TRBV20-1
CSARPLGQRNSPLHF
TGCAGTGCTAGACCTTTGGGACAGCGGAATTCACCCCTCCACTTT
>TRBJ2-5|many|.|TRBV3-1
CASSQEGTRREETQYF
TGTGCCAGCAGCCAAGAAGGAACCCGCAGGGAGGAGACCCAGTACTTC
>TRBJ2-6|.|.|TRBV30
CAWRRSSGANVLTF
TGTGCCTGGAGGCGGAGCTCTGGGGCCAACGTCCTGACTTTC
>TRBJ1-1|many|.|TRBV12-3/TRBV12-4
CASSFQRNIAFF
TGTGCCAGCAGTTTTCAGAGGAATATAGCTTTCTTT
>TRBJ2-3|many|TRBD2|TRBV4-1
CASSQGGGLADTQYF
TGCGCCAGCAGCCAGGGGGGAGGGTTGGCAGATACGCAGTATTTT
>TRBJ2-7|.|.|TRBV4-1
CASSQSMVSYEQYF
TGCGCCAGCAGCCAATCGATGGTCTCCTACGAGCAGTACTTC
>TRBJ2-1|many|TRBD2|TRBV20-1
CSAFRLAGGKQFF
TGCAGTGCTTTCAGACTAGCGGGAGGAAAGCAGTTCTTC
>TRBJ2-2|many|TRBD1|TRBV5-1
CASRTQGVYTGELFF
TGCGCCAGCAGAACTCAGGGGGTGTACACCGGGGAGCTGTTTTTT
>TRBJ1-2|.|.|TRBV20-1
CSARVPGDTRTYYGYTF
TGCAGTGCTAGAGTCCCGGGGGACACCCGAACCTACTATGGCTACACCTTC
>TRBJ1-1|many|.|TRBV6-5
CASSAQGKGEAFF
TGTGCCAGCAGTGCGCAGGGGAAGGGTGAAGCTTTCTTT
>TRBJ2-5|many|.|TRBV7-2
CASSRAGGGETQYF
TGTGCCAGCAGCCGCGCCGGGGGAGGAGAGACCCAGTACTTC
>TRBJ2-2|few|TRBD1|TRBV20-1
CSARQGNTGELFF
TGCAGTGCACGACAGGGCAACACCGGGGAGCTGTTTTTT
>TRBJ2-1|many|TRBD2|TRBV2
CASSLWTSGSTEQFF
TGTGCCAGCAGCCTCTGGACTAGCGGGAGTACTGAGCAGTTCTTC
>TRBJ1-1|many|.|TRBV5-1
CASSLAQGMGNTEAFF
TGCGCCAGCAGCTTGGCACAGGGCATGGGGAACACTGAAGCTTTCTTT